These 9 T cell receptor beta chains came from one sample sequenced in a study of control samples from healthy donors and cancer patients. Assay: immunoSEQ multiplex PCR; the TCRdb copy retains only in-frame clones and omits some. The data contain about 81,000 clones, around 94% of them singletons. The sequencing input was blood. The source of these receptors is a young woman in good health.

This chain joins TRBV6-1 and TRBJ2-3; TRBD2 aligns across 8 bases. The CDR3 sequence is 16 residues long. Looked up from germline, CDR1 is MNHNS and CDR2 is SASEGT. J was trimmed by 2 bases and V by 2 bases; bases with no gene match: 6. CDR3 DNA sequence: TGTGCCAGCAGTGAACCCGGGGGGGGGAACACAGATACGCAGTATTTT. This encodes CASSEPGGGNTDTQYF.

The rearrangement links TRBV5-6 to TRBJ1-2; no clear D. V lost 0 bases and J 4 bases, leaving 13 bases between the germline ends. This CDR3 comprises 15 residues. Per germline, CDR1 SGHDT and CDR2 YYEEEE. DNA of the CDR3: TGTGCCAGCAGCTTGGTGACTCCAACCTCCTATGGCTACACCTTC. Amino acid sequence: CASSLVTPTSYGYTF.

This chain joins TRBV19 and TRBJ1-3; TRBD1 matches at 8 bases. Germline CDR1 reads LNHDA; CDR2 reads SQIVND (reference sequence). This CDR3 comprises 16 residues. The junction had 6 bases not matched to a gene; V was cut back by 5 bases and J by 0 bases. In DNA, the CDR3 is TGTGCCAGTAGTCTCCGGACAGGGAGCTCTGGAAACACCATATATTTT. It yields the protein CASSLRTGSSGNTIYF.

This chain connects TRBV4-3 to TRBJ2-1; 11 bases match TRBD2. Losses at the gene ends were 1 base for V and 6 bases for J; bases not matched to a gene: 8. The CDR3 runs 17 residues. Germline V gene data show CDR1 as LGHNA and CDR2 as YSLEER. CDR3 nucleotide sequence: TGCGCCAGCAGCCAAGTGGAGCCTAGCGGGAGGATCAATGAGCAGTTCTTC. Protein product: CASSQVEPSGRINEQFF.

The chain employs TRBV9 and TRBJ2-1, with 9 nucleotides matching TRBD1. Trimming at V came to 1 base and at J to 3 bases, leaving 2 bases not matched to a gene. The CDR3 has 15 amino acids. Per germline, CDR1 SGDLS and CDR2 YYNGEE. Here the CDR3 reads CASSVMTGGYNEQFF. The CDR3 DNA reads TGTGCCAGCAGCGTAATGACAGGGGGCTACAATGAGCAGTTCTTC. Full variable domain (rest looked up from reference TRBV9 and TRBJ2-1): DSGVTQTPKHLITATGQRVTLRCSPRSGDLSVYWYQQSLDQGLQFLIQYYNGEERAKGNILERFSAQQFPDLHSELNLSSLELGDSALYFCASSVMTGGYNEQFFGPGTRLTVL.

The chain couples TRBV15 to TRBJ2-5; 7 nucleotides line up with TRBD2. The V gene end was trimmed by 1 base and the J gene end by 5 bases; junction bases not matched to a gene: 7. Germline-derived CDR1 and CDR2 are LNHNV and YYDKDF (reference sequence). The CDR3 has 15 residues. CDR3 DNA sequence: TGTGCCACCAGCAGAGTTCTAGCGGTCGGGGAGACCCAGTACTTC. It yields the protein CATSRVLAVGETQYF.

This clone occurred once. The V gene is TRBV10-2, the J gene TRBJ2-3; either TRBD1 or TRBD2 may fit D (5 bases each). This CDR3 spans 19 amino acids. Germline V gene lookup returns CDR1 WSHSY and CDR2 SAAADI. V was clipped by 8 bases and J by 0 bases, with 27 bases between them. In DNA form, the CDR3 reads TGCGCCAGCGTTGGTGGGACGGCCGCCGGGGATTCTAGCACAGATACGCAGTATTTT. This gives the protein CASVGGTAAGDSSTDTQYF.

This rearrangement joins TRBV7-9 to TRBJ1-4; no definite D call. There are 15 residues in the CDR3. Trimming shortened V by 5 bases and J by 0 bases, and 10 bases separated the two germline ends. CDR1 is SEHNR and CDR2 is FQNEAQ in the germline V gene (reference sequence). This CDR3 is CASSPRIATNEKLFF. The CDR3 DNA sequence: TGTGCCAGCAGCCCAAGAATTGCAACTAATGAAAAACTGTTTTTT.

Remarks on this clone: Germline and junction disagree at one end, which may indicate a read error. The chain links TRBV27 to TRBJ1-1; TRBD1 matches at 8 bases. The germline gives CDR1 MNHEY, CDR2 SMNVEV (reference sequence). The CDR3 is made up of 15 amino acids. The CDR3 sequence is CASSLSGTGNTEAFF. For the CDR3, the DNA is TGTGCCAGCAGTCTATCCGGGACAGGTAACACTGAAGCTTTCTTT.